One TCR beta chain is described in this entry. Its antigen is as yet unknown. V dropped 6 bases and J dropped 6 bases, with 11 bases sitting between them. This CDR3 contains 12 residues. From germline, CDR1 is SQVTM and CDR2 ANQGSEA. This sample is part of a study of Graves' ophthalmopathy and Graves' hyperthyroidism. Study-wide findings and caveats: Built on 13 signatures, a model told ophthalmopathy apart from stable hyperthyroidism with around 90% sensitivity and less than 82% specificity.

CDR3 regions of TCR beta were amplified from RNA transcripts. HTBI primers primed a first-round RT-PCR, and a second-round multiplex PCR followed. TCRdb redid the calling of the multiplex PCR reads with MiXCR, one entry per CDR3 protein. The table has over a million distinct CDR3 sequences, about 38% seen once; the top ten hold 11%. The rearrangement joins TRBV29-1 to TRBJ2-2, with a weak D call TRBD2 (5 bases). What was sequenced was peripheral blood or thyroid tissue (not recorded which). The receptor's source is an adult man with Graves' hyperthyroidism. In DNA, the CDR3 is TGCAGCGTCGAGGGCGGTCCCGGGGAGCTGTTTTTT. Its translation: CSVEGGPGELFF.